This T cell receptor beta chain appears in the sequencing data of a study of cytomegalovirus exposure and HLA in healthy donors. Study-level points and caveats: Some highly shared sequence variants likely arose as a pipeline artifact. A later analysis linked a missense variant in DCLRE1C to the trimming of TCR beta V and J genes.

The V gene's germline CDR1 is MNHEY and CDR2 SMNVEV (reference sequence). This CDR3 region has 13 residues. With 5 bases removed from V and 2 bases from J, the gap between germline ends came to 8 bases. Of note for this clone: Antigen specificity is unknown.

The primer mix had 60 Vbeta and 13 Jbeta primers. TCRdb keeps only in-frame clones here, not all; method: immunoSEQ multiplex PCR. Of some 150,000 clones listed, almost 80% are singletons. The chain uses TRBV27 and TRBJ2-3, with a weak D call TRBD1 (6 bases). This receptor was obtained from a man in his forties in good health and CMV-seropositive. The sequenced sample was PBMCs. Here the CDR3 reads CASSRDTTDTQYF. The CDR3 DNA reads TGTGCCAGCAGTCGGGACACCACAGATACGCAGTATTTT.